Listed below are T cell receptor beta chains from one sample, sequenced in a study of T cells in Graves' hyperthyroidism and ophthalmopathy. TCRdb recomputed calls from the multiplex PCR reads with MiXCR, one row per CDR3 protein. The repertoire holds about 52,000 distinct CDR3 sequences, with 48% as singletons. Sequencing was done on a sample of blood. The origin of the receptors is a woman in her 50s with Graves' ophthalmopathy. Both conserved end residues are part of each CDR3. The D gene is left open where the match is weak. Size is omitted from some rows. Given values are once, few, many or a class for expanded clones.

J gene | clone size | V gene | D gene | CDR3 protein | CDR3 DNA
TRBJ2-7 | - | TRBV6-5 | TRBD2 | CASSERNSGSDYEQYF | TGTGCCAGCAGTGAGAGAAATAGCGGGAGCGACTACGAGCAGTACTTC
TRBJ2-2 | many | TRBV12-3/TRBV12-4 | - | CASSFLTATGELFF | TGTGCCAGCAGTTTCCTAACAGCAACCGGGGAGCTGTTTTTT
TRBJ1-6 | - | TRBV11-2 | - | CASSLDSTNNSPLHF | TGTGCCAGCAGCTTGGATAGCACCAATAATTCACCCCTCCACTTT
TRBJ2-7 | - | TRBV15 | TRBD2 | CATSRGLAGGSACEQYF | TGTGCCACCAGCAGGGGACTAGCGGGAGGGAGCGCCTGCGAGCAGTACTTC
TRBJ2-1 | - | TRBV6-5 | TRBD2 | CVSSSGSSYNERFF | TGTGTCAGCAGCAGCGGGAGCTCCTACAATGAGCGGTTCTTC
TRBJ1-6 | medium-sized | TRBV15 | - | CATSRDRVPAYNSPLHF | TGTGCCACCAGCAGAGATCGAGTTCCAGCCTATAATTCACCCCTCCACTTT
TRBJ1-2 | many | TRBV20-1 | - | CSARDTYGYTF | TGCAGTGCTAGAGACACCTATGGCTACACCTTC
TRBJ1-2 | once | TRBV19 | TRBD1 | CATAPGTGTYGYTF | TGTGCCACGGCCCCCGGGACAGGTACCTATGGCTACACCTTC
TRBJ1-2 | - | TRBV20-1 | TRBD1 | CSALTWQGAGDYGYTF | TGCAGTGCCCTAACCTGGCAGGGGGCGGGTGACTATGGCTACACCTTC
TRBJ1-2 | many | TRBV19 | - | CASTLGRVVGYTF | TGTGCCAGTACCCTAGGAAGGGTAGTTGGCTACACCTTC
TRBJ1-3 | many | TRBV6-5 | TRBD1 | CASSYSRGRSGNTIYF | TGTGCCAGCAGTTACTCCAGGGGGCGATCTGGAAACACCATATATTTT
TRBJ2-4 | many | TRBV19 | - | CASSVQSPNIQYF | TGTGCCAGTAGTGTACAGTCCCCAAACATTCAGTACTTC
TRBJ2-5 | - | TRBV19 | - | CASSEHMGGQETQYF | TGTGCCAGTAGTGAACACATGGGGGGCCAAGAGACCCAGTACTTC
TRBJ1-1 | medium-sized | TRBV29-1 | - | CSVVRREVEAFF | TGCAGCGTTGTCCGGCGCGAAGTTGAAGCTTTCTTT
TRBJ1-1 | - | TRBV2 | - | CASSPQPRNTEAFF | TGTGCCAGCAGTCCCCAACCTAGAAACACTGAAGCTTTCTTT
TRBJ1-2 | many | TRBV6-6 | - | CASSYSPEGGYTF | TGTGCCAGCAGTTACTCCCCGGAGGGAGGCTACACCTTC
TRBJ2-7 | - | TRBV7-2 | - | CASSARGLAEGEHYF | TGTGCCAGCAGCGCAAGGGGGCTAGCGGAAGGCGAGCATTACTTC
TRBJ2-4 | few | TRBV2 | - | CASSGGGAKNIQYF | TGTGCCAGCAGTGGCGGGGGCGCCAAAAACATTCAGTACTTC
TRBJ1-5 | medium-sized | TRBV2 | - | CASRKLGQPQHF | TGTGCCAGCAGAAAACTAGGTCAGCCCCAGCATTTT
TRBJ1-3 | many | TRBV13 | - | CASSLNPWGSGGNTIYF | TGTGCCAGCAGCTTAAACCCCTGGGGCTCCGGCGGAAACACCATATATTTT
TRBJ2-4 | - | TRBV6-4 | TRBD2 | CASSVYQRGGPLAKNIQYF | TGTGCCAGCAGTGTATACCAGCGGGGGGGACCCTTAGCCAAAAACATTCAGTACTTC
TRBJ2-3 | - | TRBV7-9 | - | CASSATGTRYF | TGTGCCAGCAGCGCCACAGGTACGCGGTATTTT
TRBJ2-3 | - | TRBV20-1 | TRBD2 | CSAYTSGSWADTQYF | TGCAGTGCGTATACTAGCGGGAGTTGGGCAGATACGCAGTATTTT
TRBJ2-7 | many | TRBV5-1 | TRBD2 | CASSTAGGTTSYEQYF | TGCGCCAGCAGCACCGCCGGGGGGACTACCTCCTACGAGCAGTACTTC
TRBJ2-7 | - | TRBV7-6 | TRBD2 | CASSWGGVTGEQYF | TGTGCCAGCAGCTGGGGGGGGGTCACCGGGGAGCAGTACTTC
TRBJ1-2 | many | TRBV11-2 | TRBD1 | CASSPGQDRRYGYTF | TGTGCCAGCAGCCCCGGACAGGACAGAAGGTATGGCTACACCTTC
TRBJ1-4 | many | TRBV11-1 | - | CASSSTFSNEKLFF | TGTGCCAGCAGCTCGACCTTTTCTAATGAAAAACTGTTTTTT
TRBJ1-5 | many | TRBV19 | - | CASSTTDRYNQPQHF | TGTGCCAGTAGTACGACCGACAGATACAATCAGCCCCAGCATTTT
TRBJ2-3 | - | TRBV7-3 | - | CASSPSPASHTDTQYF | TGTGCCAGCAGCCCGTCCCCAGCCTCGCACACAGATACGCAGTATTTT
TRBJ2-2 | - | TRBV20-1 | TRBD2 | CSARTSGELFF | TGCAGTGCTCGGACTAGCGGGGAGCTGTTTTTT
TRBJ1-6 | - | TRBV6-4 | - | CASSPSGARSYNSPLHF | TGTGCCAGCAGTCCCTCGGGGGCGCGGTCCTATAATTCACCCCTCCACTTT
TRBJ2-1 | - | TRBV9 | TRBD1 | CASSVGQGASYNEQFF | TGTGCCAGCAGCGTAGGACAGGGGGCCTCCTACAATGAGCAGTTCTTC
TRBJ1-3 | once | TRBV10-3 | TRBD1 | CAISESMRGQGNTIYF | TGTGCCATCAGTGAGTCGATGAGGGGGCAAGGAAACACCATATATTTT
TRBJ2-1 | - | TRBV7-8 | TRBD2 | CASSFGAGDYNEQFF | TGTGCCAGCAGCTTCGGAGCGGGAGACTACAATGAGCAGTTCTTC
TRBJ2-1 | - | TRBV20-1 | - | CSVRDRGAPNEQFF | TGCAGTGTCCGAGATCGGGGGGCTCCGAATGAGCAGTTCTTC
TRBJ1-5 | many | TRBV3-1 | - | CASSQGVLRQPQHF | TGTGCCAGCAGCCAAGGCGTCCTCCGTCAGCCCCAGCATTTT
TRBJ2-3 | - | TRBV29-1 | TRBD2 | CSVGEREVADTQYF | TGCAGCGTTGGTGAGCGGGAGGTCGCAGATACGCAGTATTTT
TRBJ2-3 | many | TRBV19 | - | CASSTRGGTDTQYF | TGTGCCAGTAGTACCAGGGGCGGCACAGATACGCAGTATTTT
TRBJ2-1 | many | TRBV7-9 | - | CASSSALLVYNEQFF | TGTGCCAGCAGCTCGGCGTTACTGGTCTACAATGAGCAGTTCTTC
TRBJ2-3 | - | TRBV5-1 | TRBD2 | CASSPRLAGVTDTQYF | TGCGCCAGCAGCCCCAGACTAGCGGGGGTCACAGATACGCAGTATTTT
TRBJ2-1 | many | TRBV2 | - | CASSEGVWDEQFF | TGTGCCAGCAGTGAGGGGGTATGGGATGAGCAGTTCTTC
TRBJ2-6 | - | TRBV10-3 | TRBD2 | CAISEAGGSGANVLTF | TGTGCCATCAGTGAGGCGGGGGGCTCTGGGGCCAACGTCCTGACTTTC
TRBJ2-7 | - | TRBV7-3 | - | CASSLGWRDEQYF | TGTGCCAGCAGCTTAGGGTGGCGTGACGAGCAGTACTTC
TRBJ2-3 | many | TRBV5-4 | TRBD2 | CASSLVAGSTDTQYF | TGTGCCAGCAGCTTGGTAGCGGGGAGCACAGATACGCAGTATTTT
TRBJ2-1 | medium-sized | TRBV10-3 | TRBD2 | CAISGLAGKNEQFF | TGTGCCATCTCGGGACTAGCGGGAAAGAATGAGCAGTTCTTC
TRBJ1-2 | many | TRBV19 | TRBD1 | CASSIPTGANYGYTF | TGTGCCAGTAGTATCCCGACAGGGGCTAACTATGGCTACACCTTC
TRBJ2-7 | - | TRBV15 | - | CATSRGGKGTYEQYF | TGTGCCACCAGCAGAGGGGGCAAGGGGACCTACGAGCAGTACTTC
TRBJ1-5 | - | TRBV7-2 | - | CASSPRGAGGNNQPQHF | TGCGCCAGCAGCCCTCGGGGGGCGGGAGGTAATAATCAGCCCCAGCATTTT
TRBJ2-3 | many | TRBV11-2 | TRBD1 | CASSLAGTGGQDTQYF | TGTGCCAGCAGCTTAGCTGGGACAGGGGGGCAAGATACGCAGTATTTT
TRBJ1-3 | many | TRBV5-6 | - | CGTESSTGNTIYF | TGTGGGACTGAATCTTCTACTGGAAACACCATATATTTT